The 24 T cell receptor beta chains reported below all come from one sample, sequenced in a study of T-cell reconstitution after alpha-beta-depleted transplantation in children. Unique molecular identifiers were incorporated into the prepared TCRbeta library. TCRdb redid the calling of the PCR reads with MiXCR, one entry per CDR3 protein. The sample lists more than 400,000 distinct CDR3 sequences; over 10% were seen once. The material was PBMCs, mostly from graft donor cells, obtained 180 days after TCRalphabeta/CD19-depleted stem cell transplant. These receptors all stem from a female patient between 2 and 15 years old who had a stem cell transplant for aplastic anemia, so the T cells may come from the graft donor.

This rearrangement joins TRBV21-1 to TRBJ2-7. TRBV21-1 is labeled a pseudogene. The CDR3 consists of 13 residues. The CDR3 sequence: CASSSAETYEQYF. The CDR3 region has the DNA TGTGCCAGCAGCTCGGCGGAGACCTACGAGCAGTACTTC.

The CDR3 DNA reads TGTGCCAGCTCCAAAATCTCGGCGAACCAAGAGACCCAGTACTTC. This translates into CASSKISANQETQYF. The genes are TRBV18 and TRBJ2-5; D gene ambiguous. V was clipped by 6 bases and J by 0 bases, with 14 bases between them. The CDR3 loop spans 15 amino acids. CDR1 is KGHSH, CDR2 LQKENI, per germline.

V and J are TRBV3-1 and TRBJ2-6; TRBD2 agrees at 9 bases. The trim removed 3 bases at V and 1 base at J, leaving 7 bases unmatched. In germline, CDR1 is LGHDT, CDR2 YNNKEL (reference sequence). The CDR3 has 18 amino acids. CDR3 protein: CASSHLAGRESGANVLTF. The CDR3 region has the DNA TGTGCCAGCAGCCACCTAGCGGGACGCGAATCTGGGGCCAACGTCCTGACTTTC.

This clonotype was seen repeatedly, ten times or more. The chain couples TRBV12-3 or TRBV12-4 to TRBJ1-2; 7 positions agree with TRBD1. The CDR3 length is 15 residues. V dropped 2 bases and J dropped 6; count of bases not matched to a gene: 9. CDR3 nucleotides: TGTGCCAGCAGTTTATGGGAGGGACAGAAGGATGGCTACACCTTC. It is translated as CASSLWEGQKDGYTF.

CDR3: CASSLGRSIYEQYF. The CDR3 DNA sequence: TGTGCCAGCAGCTTGGGCAGGAGTATCTACGAGCAGTACTTC. V usage is TRBV7-9 and J usage is TRBJ2-7, with no clear D. Germline-derived CDR1 and CDR2 are SEHNR and FQNEAQ (reference sequence). V lost 3 bases to trimming and J lost 3 bases, with 12 bases between them. This CDR3 has 14 residues.

The chain is built from TRBV28 and TRBJ1-1, with D hard to call. Germline values: CDR1 MDHEN, CDR2 SYDVKM. Trimming pared 1 base from V and 0 bases from J, leaving 9 bases between. The CDR3 is 15 amino acids. The CDR3 sequence is CASSLYSRVNTEAFF. In nucleotides, the CDR3 is TGTGCCAGCAGTTTATATAGTCGGGTGAACACTGAAGCTTTCTTT.

This chain joins TRBV7-8 and TRBJ2-3; possible D gene TRBD2, 6 bases. The CDR3 covers 15 residues. CDR1 is SGHVS and CDR2 is FQNEAQ in the germline V gene. Trimming stripped 5 bases from V and 4 bases from J, with 16 bases between. The CDR3 DNA reads as TGTGCCAGCAGCCCCGGGGCGGGAATCGCAGATACGCAGTATTTT. The encoded protein is CASSPGAGIADTQYF.

This clonotype appeared a few times. J is TRBJ2-3 and V is TRBV29-1; unclear D gene. Germline-derived CDR1 and CDR2 are SQVTM and ANQGSEA. Deletions cut 2 bases from V and 6 bases from J, with 15 bases between. The CDR3 has 14 residues. DNA of the CDR3: TGCAGCGTTGAAAAGTCGACACCTTCGGATACGCAGTATTTT. This codes for CSVEKSTPSDTQYF.

This clonotype was counted between two and nine times. The V gene is TRBV20-1, the J gene TRBJ2-3, with TRBD2 matching over 8 bases. The CDR3 runs 16 residues. V shed 0 bases, J shed 4 bases, and the junction held 9 bases outside the gene matches. CDR1 is DFQATT and CDR2 is SNEGSKA in the germline V gene (reference sequence). The CDR3 nucleotides read TGCAGTGCTAGAGAGGGGACTAGGTTTGACCCAGATACGCAGTATTTT. Protein product: CSAREGTRFDPDTQYF.

This clonotype was observed a few times. The chain links TRBV13 to TRBJ2-1, with D unclear. Germline V gene lookup returns CDR1 PRHDT and CDR2 FYEKMQ (reference sequence). V lost 8 bases and J 1 base, leaving 15 bases between the germline ends. The CDR3 covers 15 residues. The CDR3 sequence: CASRRVTASYNEQFF. In nucleotides, the CDR3 is TGTGCCAGCCGCCGAGTCACCGCATCCTACAATGAGCAGTTCTTC.

The gene calls are TRBV5-6 and TRBJ1-1; D gene uncertain. V dropped 0 bases and J dropped 6 bases, with 6 bases sitting between them. The CDR3 is made up of 12 amino acids. Germline V lookup: CDR1 SGHDT, CDR2 YYEEEE. The CDR3 region is CASSLGFAEAFF. The DNA of the CDR3 is TGTGCCAGCAGCTTGGGTTTCGCTGAAGCTTTCTTT.

This clonotype was counted ten times or more. The J gene is TRBJ2-3, the V gene TRBV12-3 or TRBV12-4; D could derive from TRBD1 or TRBD2 (6 bases each). The CDR3 is 15 amino acids. Trimming took off 5 bases at V and 6 bases at J, with 18 bases between the two ends. The CDR3 loop reads CASSPRGPERDTQYF. The CDR3 coding sequence is TGTGCCAGCAGTCCCCGGGGGCCAGAGCGGGATACGCAGTATTTT.

A few counts support this clonotype. The genes are TRBV9 and TRBJ2-2; no firm D call. Trimming stripped 1 base from V and 5 bases from J, with 6 bases between. CDR1 is SGDLS, CDR2 YYNGEE, per germline. The CDR3 is 13 residues long. The CDR3 sequence is CASSVTHTGELFF. CDR3 nucleotides: TGTGCCAGCAGCGTAACACATACCGGGGAGCTGTTTTTT.

This clonotype was seen at least ten times. The chain combines TRBV4-3 with TRBJ2-3, with 7 bases aligning to TRBD2. The CDR3 loop spans 15 amino acids. J gave up 3 bases and V 4 bases, and 7 bases lay outside the gene matches. From germline, CDR1 is LGHNA and CDR2 YSLEER. The CDR3: CASSPRTGGTDTQYF. DNA of the CDR3: TGCGCCAGCAGCCCGCGGACGGGGGGAACAGATACGCAGTATTTT.

This clonotype appeared a few times. The chain employs TRBV20-1 and TRBJ2-1; 7 nucleotides agree with TRBD1. The CDR3 totals 13 residues. Germline CDR1 is DFQATT and CDR2 is SNEGSKA (reference sequence). V shed 3 bases, J shed 6 bases, and the junction held 5 bases outside the gene matches. In DNA form, the CDR3 reads TGCAGTGCTAGCCCCCGGGACAGCAATGAGCAGTTCTTC. Amino acid sequence: CSASPRDSNEQFF.

The DNA of the CDR3 is TGTGCCAGCAGCCCTCCCCATGGCACTGAAGCTTTCTTT. Translation: CASSPPHGTEAFF. The rearrangement links TRBV28 to TRBJ1-1; no firm D call. The CDR3 is made up of 13 amino acids. Germline V gene data show CDR1 as MDHEN and CDR2 as SYDVKM. Trimming removed 6 bases from V and 4 bases from J, with 12 bases in between.

In its sample, this clonotype was seen many times. The rearrangement joins TRBV12-5 to TRBJ2-3; D perhaps matches TRBD1 (6 bases). The CDR3 is 18 residues long. V was clipped by 6 bases and J by 0 bases, with 22 bases between them. Germline V gene sequence: CDR1 LGHNT, CDR2 FRNRAP. Here the CDR3 reads CASGTTFGQPSSTDTQYF. The CDR3 DNA is TGTGCTAGTGGCACAACCTTCGGACAGCCCTCTAGCACAGATACGCAGTATTTT.

V usage is TRBV20-1 and J usage is TRBJ2-1, with TRBD2 matching 10 bases. Looked up from germline, CDR1 is DFQATT and CDR2 is SNEGSKA (reference sequence). This CDR3 has 14 amino acids. V lost 6 bases and J lost 8; bases outside the gene matches: 10. The CDR3 loop is CSARTSGPYDEQFF. The CDR3 bases are TGCAGTGCCAGGACTAGCGGCCCTTACGATGAGCAGTTCTTC.

The chain combines TRBV29-1 with TRBJ1-1; tentative D call: TRBD1 (5 bases). V lost 0 bases to trimming and J lost 11 bases, with 16 bases between them. Germline V lookup: CDR1 SQVTM, CDR2 ANQGSEA. The CDR3 contains 13 residues. As DNA, the CDR3 is TGCAGCGTTGAAGATCTTTCAGGGTTTACGGCTTTCTTT. It specifies CSVEDLSGFTAFF.

This clonotype has a handful of counts. This chain joins TRBV25-1 and TRBJ2-7, with D possibly TRBD2 on 6 matching bases. This CDR3 spans 14 amino acids. V lost 10 bases and J lost 2, with 18 bases in between. CDR1 and CDR2 from the germline V gene are MGHDK and SYGVNS. CDR3: CAKMGLGLAYEQYF. CDR3 DNA: TGTGCCAAAATGGGACTTGGGCTAGCCTACGAGCAGTACTTC.

This clonotype was picked up a small number of times. The chain has TRBV20-1 and TRBJ1-1, with no clear D. CDR1 and CDR2 (germline): DFQATT, SNEGSKA (reference sequence). This CDR3 region has 15 residues. V lost 0 bases to trimming and J lost 3 bases, with 14 bases between them. The CDR3 DNA sequence: TGCAGTGCTAGAGATCTGTTCAGCAGTCACACTGAAGCTTTCTTT. Its protein is CSARDLFSSHTEAFF.

The chain is built from TRBV7-2 and TRBJ1-1; maybe TRBD1 (6 bases). Germline lookup yields CDR1 SGHTA and CDR2 FQGNSA. Trimming left V 2 bases short and J 1 base short, with 11 bases between. This CDR3 has 15 residues. In nucleotides, the CDR3 is TGTGCCAGCAGCTTAACAGGGATCTCGAACACTGAAGCTTTCTTT. Translating gives CASSLTGISNTEAFF.

The chain combines TRBV15 with TRBJ1-5, with D tentatively TRBD1 (5 bases). Germline CDR1 and CDR2: LNHNV and YYDKDF (reference sequence). Between the trimmed V and J ends, which lost 11 bases and 3 bases, there was a span of 17 bases. CDR3 length: 14 amino acids. The CDR3: CACHGGEDNQPQHF. The CDR3, as DNA: TGTGCCTGCCATGGAGGGGAGGACAATCAGCCCCAGCATTTT.

The chain has TRBV11-2 and TRBJ2-7; TRBD2 is a possible D gene (6 bases). The CDR3 contains 17 residues. Germline loops: CDR1 SGHAT, CDR2 FQNNGV. The germline V and J ends were trimmed by 5 bases and 0 bases, with 20 bases remaining between them. In DNA form, the CDR3 reads TGTGCCAGCAGCGCCGGGAGCATCACGAGGGGCTCCTACGAGCAGTACGTC. It is translated as CASSAGSITRGSYEQYV.